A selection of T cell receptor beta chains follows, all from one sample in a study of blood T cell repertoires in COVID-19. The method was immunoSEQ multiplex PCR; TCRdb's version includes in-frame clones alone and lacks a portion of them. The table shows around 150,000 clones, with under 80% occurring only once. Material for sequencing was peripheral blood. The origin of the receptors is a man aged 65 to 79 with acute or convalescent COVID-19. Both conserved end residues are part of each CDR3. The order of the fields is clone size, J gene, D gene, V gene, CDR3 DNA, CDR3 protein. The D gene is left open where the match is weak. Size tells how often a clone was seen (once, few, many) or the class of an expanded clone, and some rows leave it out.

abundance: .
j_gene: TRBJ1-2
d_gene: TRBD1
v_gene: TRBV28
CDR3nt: TGTGCCAGCAGCGCCGGGACAGCGGGTGGCTACACCTTC
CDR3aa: CASSAGTAGGYTF

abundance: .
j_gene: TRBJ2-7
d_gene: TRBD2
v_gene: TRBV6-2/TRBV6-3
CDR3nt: TGTGCCAGCAGTTCCAAACTAGCGGGAGTAAGCTACGAGCAGTACTTC
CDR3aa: CASSSKLAGVSYEQYF

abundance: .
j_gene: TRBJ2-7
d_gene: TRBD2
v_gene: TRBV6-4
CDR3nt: TGTGCCAGCAGTGTGACTAGCGGGGGGTCCTACGAGCAGTACTTC
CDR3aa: CASSVTSGGSYEQYF

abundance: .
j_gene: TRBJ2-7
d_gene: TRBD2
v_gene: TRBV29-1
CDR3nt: TGCAGCGCAAGACTAGCGGGAGTCGCCTACGAGCAGTACTTC
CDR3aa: CSARLAGVAYEQYF

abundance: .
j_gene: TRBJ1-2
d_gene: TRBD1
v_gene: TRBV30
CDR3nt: TGTGCCTGGAGAGGGGGACAGGAGATCTATGGCTACACCTTC
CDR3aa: CAWRGGQEIYGYTF

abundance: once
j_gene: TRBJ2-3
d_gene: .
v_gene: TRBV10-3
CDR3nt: TGTGCCATCAGAATTAGCGGTGCTAGCACAGATACGCAGTATTTT
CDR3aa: CAIRISGASTDTQYF

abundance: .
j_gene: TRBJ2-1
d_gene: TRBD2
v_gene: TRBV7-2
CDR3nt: TGTGCCAGCAGCTTGACGGGACTAGCGTACAATGAGCAGTTCTTC
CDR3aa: CASSLTGLAYNEQFF

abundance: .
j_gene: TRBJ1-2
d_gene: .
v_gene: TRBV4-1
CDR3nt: TGCGCCAGCAGCGCCGTGAGTGGCTACACCTTC
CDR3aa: CASSAVSGYTF

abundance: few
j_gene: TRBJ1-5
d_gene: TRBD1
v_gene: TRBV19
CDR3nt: TGTGCCAGTAGTCAGGACAGGGGGTATAGCAATCAGCCCCAGCATTTT
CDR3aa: CASSQDRGYSNQPQHF

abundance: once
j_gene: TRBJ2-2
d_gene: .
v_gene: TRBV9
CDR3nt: TGTGCCAGCAGCGTAGCTTCCAGGGTAAACACCGGGGAGCTGTTTTTT
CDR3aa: CASSVASRVNTGELFF

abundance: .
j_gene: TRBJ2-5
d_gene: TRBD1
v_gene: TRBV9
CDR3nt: TGTGCCAGCAGCGTAGGTCGGCCAGGGGGCTTTAAAGAGACCCAGTACTTC
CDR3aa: CASSVGRPGGFKETQYF

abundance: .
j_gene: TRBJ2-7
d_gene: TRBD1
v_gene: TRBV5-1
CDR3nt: TGCGCCAGCAGCCCGCGTGGACAGGGAATCTACGAGCAGTACTTC
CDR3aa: CASSPRGQGIYEQYF

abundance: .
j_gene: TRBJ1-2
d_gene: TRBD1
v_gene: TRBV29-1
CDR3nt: TGCAGCGTTGAAAGCTCCGGGACAGGGGACTATGGCTACACCTTC
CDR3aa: CSVESSGTGDYGYTF

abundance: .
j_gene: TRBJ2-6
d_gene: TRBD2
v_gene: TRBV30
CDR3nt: TGTGCCTGGAGTCAGGGAGGGTCTGGGGCCAACGTCCTGACTTTC
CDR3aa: CAWSQGGSGANVLTF

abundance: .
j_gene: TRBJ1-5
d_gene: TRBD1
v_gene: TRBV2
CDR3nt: TGTGCCAGCAGCAAGGGACAGAAGGATCAGCCCCAGCATTTT
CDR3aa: CASSKGQKDQPQHF

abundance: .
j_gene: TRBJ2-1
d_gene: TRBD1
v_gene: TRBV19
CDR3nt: TGTGCCAGTAACCAACAGGGGGGAAGGAATGAGCAGTTCTTC
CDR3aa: CASNQQGGRNEQFF

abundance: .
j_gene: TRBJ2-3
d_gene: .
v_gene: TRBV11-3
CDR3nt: TGTGCCAGCAGCATGCCAGAGACCGGGGATACGCAGTATTTT
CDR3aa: CASSMPETGDTQYF

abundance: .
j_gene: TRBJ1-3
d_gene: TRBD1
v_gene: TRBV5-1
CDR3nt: TGCGCCAGCAGCTTAGCCGGGACAGACGGAAACACCATATATTTT
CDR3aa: CASSLAGTDGNTIYF

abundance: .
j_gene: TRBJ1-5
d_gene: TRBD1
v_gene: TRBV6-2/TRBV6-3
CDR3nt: TGTGCCAGCAGTTACACAGGGGGCAATCAGCCCCAGCATTTT
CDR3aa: CASSYTGGNQPQHF

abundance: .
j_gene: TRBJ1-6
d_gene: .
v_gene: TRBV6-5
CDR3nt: TGTGCCAGCACCCTCCGGGTCACAAATTCACCCCTCCACTTT
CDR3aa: CASTLRVTNSPLHF

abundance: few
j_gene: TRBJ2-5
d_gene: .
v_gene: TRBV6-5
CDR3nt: TGTGCCAGCAGCTCGGGGGTAGAGACCCAGTACTTC
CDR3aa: CASSSGVETQYF

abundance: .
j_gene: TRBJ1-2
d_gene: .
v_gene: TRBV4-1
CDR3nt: TGCGCCAGCAGCCAAGAGGTCCCAGGTCCTGGCTACACCTTC
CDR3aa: CASSQEVPGPGYTF

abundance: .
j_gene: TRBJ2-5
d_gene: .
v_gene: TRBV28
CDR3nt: TGTGCCAGCAGTTTAGGGCGCCTTCATTCCCAAGAGACCCAGTACTTC
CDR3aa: CASSLGRLHSQETQYF

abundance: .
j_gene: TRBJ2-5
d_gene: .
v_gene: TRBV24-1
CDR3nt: TGTGCCACCAGTGACCCGGACAGATACCAAGAGACCCAGTACTTC
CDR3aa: CATSDPDRYQETQYF

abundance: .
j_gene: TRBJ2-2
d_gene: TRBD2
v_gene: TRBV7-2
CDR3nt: TGTGCCAGCGGGGGGTTAGCGGGATGGGGCGCCGGGGAGCTGTTTTTT
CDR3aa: CASGGLAGWGAGELFF

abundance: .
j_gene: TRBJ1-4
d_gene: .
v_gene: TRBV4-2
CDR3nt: TGTGCCAGCAGCCCTGGGGCCGATCCAACTAATGAAAAACTGTTTTTT
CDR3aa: CASSPGADPTNEKLFF

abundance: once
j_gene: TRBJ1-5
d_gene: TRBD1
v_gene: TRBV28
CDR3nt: TGTGCCAGCAGGGTGACAGGGGTTGGGCAGCCCCAGCATTTT
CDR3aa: CASRVTGVGQPQHF

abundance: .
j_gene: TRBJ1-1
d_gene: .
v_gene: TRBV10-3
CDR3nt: TGTGCCATCAGTGGGGGCCTCATGGTGGCTGAAGCTTTCTTT
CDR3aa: CAISGGLMVAEAFF

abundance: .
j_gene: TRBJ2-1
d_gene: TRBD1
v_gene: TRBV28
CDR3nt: TGTGCCAGCAGTACACCGGGACAGGGCTACAATGAGCAGTTCTTC
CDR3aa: CASSTPGQGYNEQFF

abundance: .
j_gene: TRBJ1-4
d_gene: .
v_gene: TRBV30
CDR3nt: TGTGCCTGGGGCGCCAGTTTTAATGAAAAACTGTTTTTT
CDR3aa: CAWGASFNEKLFF

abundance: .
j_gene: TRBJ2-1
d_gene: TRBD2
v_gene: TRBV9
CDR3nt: TGTGCCAGCAGCGTAGCTGAGACTAGCAAGTTCTTC
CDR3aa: CASSVAETSKFF

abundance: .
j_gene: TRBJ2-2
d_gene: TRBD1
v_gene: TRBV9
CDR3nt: TGTGCCAGCAGCGTTTTGGGACAGGGGGCTATCGGGGAGCTGTTTTTT
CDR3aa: CASSVLGQGAIGELFF

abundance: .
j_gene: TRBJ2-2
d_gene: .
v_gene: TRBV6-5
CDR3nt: TGTGCCAGCATTGGGGAGCTCTCTTTAACCGGGGAGCTGTTTTTT
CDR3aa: CASIGELSLTGELFF

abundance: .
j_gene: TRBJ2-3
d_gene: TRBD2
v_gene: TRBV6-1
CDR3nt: TGTGCCAGCAGTGAACTACGGGGGGGAGGGACAGATACGCAGTATTTT
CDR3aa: CASSELRGGGTDTQYF

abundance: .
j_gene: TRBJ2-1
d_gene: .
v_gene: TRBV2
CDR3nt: TGTGCCAGCAGAAGACAGACCCTTTACAATGAGCAGTTCTTC
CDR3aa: CASRRQTLYNEQFF

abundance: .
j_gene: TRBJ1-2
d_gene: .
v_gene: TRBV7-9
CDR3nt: TGTGCCAGCAGCGCCCGGACAGAGGGCACCTTCTATGGCTACACCTTC
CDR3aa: CASSARTEGTFYGYTF

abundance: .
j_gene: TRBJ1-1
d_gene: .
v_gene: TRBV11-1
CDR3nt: TGTGCCAGCAGCTTAGTTTTAGAGAACACTGAAGCTTTCTTT
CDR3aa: CASSLVLENTEAFF

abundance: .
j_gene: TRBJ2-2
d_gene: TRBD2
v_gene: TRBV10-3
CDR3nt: TGTGCCATCGGGGGGACTAGCGGGACGAGCGGGGAGCTGTTTTTT
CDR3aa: CAIGGTSGTSGELFF

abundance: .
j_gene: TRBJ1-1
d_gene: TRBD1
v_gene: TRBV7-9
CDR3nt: TGTGCCAGCAGGCGGGACAGGGTTGGCACTGAAGCTTTCTTT
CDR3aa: CASRRDRVGTEAFF

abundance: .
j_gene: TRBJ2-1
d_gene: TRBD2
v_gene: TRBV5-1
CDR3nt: TGCGCCAGCAGCCCTAACCCTCTAGCGGAGCAGCAGTTCTTC
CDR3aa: CASSPNPLAEQQFF

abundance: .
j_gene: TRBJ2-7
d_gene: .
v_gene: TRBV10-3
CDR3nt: TGTGCCATCACCCGGGACTTTGCCTACGAGCAGTACTTC
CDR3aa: CAITRDFAYEQYF

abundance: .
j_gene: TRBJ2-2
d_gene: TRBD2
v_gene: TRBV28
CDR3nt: TGTGCCAGCAGTAGACATACTAGCGGGGACGGGGAGCTGTTTTTT
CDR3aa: CASSRHTSGDGELFF

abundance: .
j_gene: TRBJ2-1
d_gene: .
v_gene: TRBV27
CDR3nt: TGTGCCAGCAGTTTTCGCCTGGGGCAGAGCTCCTACAATGAGCAGTTCTTC
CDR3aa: CASSFRLGQSSYNEQFF

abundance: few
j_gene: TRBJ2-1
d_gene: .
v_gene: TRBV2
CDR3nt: TGTGCCAGCAGTGGTTACATTTCCGGGGTTTACAATGAGCAGTTCTTC
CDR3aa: CASSGYISGVYNEQFF

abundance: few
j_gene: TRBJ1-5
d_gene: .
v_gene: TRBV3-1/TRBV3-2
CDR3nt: TGTGCCAGCAGCCTCGGCGAGAGGGGCAATCAGCCCCAGCATTTT
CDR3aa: CASSLGERGNQPQHF

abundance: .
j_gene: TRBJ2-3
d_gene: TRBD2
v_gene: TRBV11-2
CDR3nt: TGTGCCAGCAGCCCATCTGGTAGCGGGACAGATACGCAGTATTTT
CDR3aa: CASSPSGSGTDTQYF

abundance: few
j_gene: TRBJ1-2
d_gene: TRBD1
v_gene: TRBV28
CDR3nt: TGTGCCAGCAGTCCGCTGGGACAGGGGGCTTATGGCTACACCTTC
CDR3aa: CASSPLGQGAYGYTF

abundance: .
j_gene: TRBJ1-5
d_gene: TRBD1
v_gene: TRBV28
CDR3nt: TGTGCCAGCAGTCGACAGGGGGCGGGCAATCAGCCCCAGCATTTT
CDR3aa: CASSRQGAGNQPQHF

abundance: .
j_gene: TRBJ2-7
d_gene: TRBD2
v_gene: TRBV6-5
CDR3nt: TGTGCCAGCAGTTACTCCGCGGGAGGTTCCTCCTACGAGCAGTACTTC
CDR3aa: CASSYSAGGSSYEQYF

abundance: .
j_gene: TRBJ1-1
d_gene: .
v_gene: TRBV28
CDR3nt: TGTGCCAGCAGTGAGGGCACTGAAGCTTTCTTT
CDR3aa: CASSEGTEAFF

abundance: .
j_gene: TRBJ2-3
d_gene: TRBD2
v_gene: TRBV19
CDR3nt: TGTGCCAGTAGTCGGTTAGCGGGAGGGCCTCAAACGCAGTATTTT
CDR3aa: CASSRLAGGPQTQYF

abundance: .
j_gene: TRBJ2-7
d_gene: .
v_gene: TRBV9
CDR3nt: TGTGCCAGCAGCGTACGACAGACTAGAGCCTACGAGCAGTACTTC
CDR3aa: CASSVRQTRAYEQYF

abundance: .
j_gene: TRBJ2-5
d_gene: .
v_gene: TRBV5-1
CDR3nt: TGCGCCAGCAGCTTGGCCTCCACTAGCAAGCAAGAGACCCAGTACTTC
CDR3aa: CASSLASTSKQETQYF